This T cell receptor (beta chain) was profiled in a study of blood T cell repertoires in COVID-19. The CDR3 extends over 15 amino acids. The V gene lost 2 bases and the J gene lost 2 bases, with 12 bases spanning the gap. Germline V lookup: CDR1 LNHDA, CDR2 SQIVND (reference sequence). Method: immunoSEQ multiplex PCR; TCRdb's copy keeps in-frame clones and lacks some. The sample shows about 100,000 clones, 65% to 90% of them seen only once. The TCR originated in a woman aged 50 to 65 who had recovered from COVID-19. The sequenced material came from PBMCs or T cells enriched from blood (not recorded which). This chain uses TRBV19 with TRBJ1-2; D gene uncertain. CDR3: CASSILPGGNYGYTF. The DNA of the CDR3 is TGTGCCAGTAGTATACTGCCGGGAGGGAACTATGGCTACACCTTC.